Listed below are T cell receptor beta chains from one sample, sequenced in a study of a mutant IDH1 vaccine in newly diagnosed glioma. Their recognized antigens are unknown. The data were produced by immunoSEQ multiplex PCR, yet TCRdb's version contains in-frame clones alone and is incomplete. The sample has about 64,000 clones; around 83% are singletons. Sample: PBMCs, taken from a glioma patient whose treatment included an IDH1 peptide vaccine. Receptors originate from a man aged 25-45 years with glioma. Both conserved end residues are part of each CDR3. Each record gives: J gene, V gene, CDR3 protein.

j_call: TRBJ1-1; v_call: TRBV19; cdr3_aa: CASSIDGTLNTEAFF
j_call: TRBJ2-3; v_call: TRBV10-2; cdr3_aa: CASKPRTSETDTQYF
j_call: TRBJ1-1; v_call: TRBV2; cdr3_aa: CASVAGLKNTEAFF
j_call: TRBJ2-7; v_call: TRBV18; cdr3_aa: CASSPLRSERGAYEQYF
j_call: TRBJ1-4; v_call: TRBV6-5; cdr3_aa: CASSYEGAPTNEKLFF
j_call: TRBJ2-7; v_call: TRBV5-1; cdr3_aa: CASSSGDGNYEQYF
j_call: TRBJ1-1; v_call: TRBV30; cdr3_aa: CAWSPGGTGYTEAFF
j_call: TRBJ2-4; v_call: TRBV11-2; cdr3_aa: CASSLAAFSPALAKNIQYF
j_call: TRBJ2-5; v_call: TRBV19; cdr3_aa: CASSSRTGQVQETQYF
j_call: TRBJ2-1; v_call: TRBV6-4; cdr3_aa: CASSRAGLNEQFF
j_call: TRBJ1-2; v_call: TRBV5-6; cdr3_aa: CASSFGQGVYGYTF
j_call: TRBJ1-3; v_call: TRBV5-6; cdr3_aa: CASSFFTGGNTIYF
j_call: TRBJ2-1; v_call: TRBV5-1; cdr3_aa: CASSSTSGGPREQFF